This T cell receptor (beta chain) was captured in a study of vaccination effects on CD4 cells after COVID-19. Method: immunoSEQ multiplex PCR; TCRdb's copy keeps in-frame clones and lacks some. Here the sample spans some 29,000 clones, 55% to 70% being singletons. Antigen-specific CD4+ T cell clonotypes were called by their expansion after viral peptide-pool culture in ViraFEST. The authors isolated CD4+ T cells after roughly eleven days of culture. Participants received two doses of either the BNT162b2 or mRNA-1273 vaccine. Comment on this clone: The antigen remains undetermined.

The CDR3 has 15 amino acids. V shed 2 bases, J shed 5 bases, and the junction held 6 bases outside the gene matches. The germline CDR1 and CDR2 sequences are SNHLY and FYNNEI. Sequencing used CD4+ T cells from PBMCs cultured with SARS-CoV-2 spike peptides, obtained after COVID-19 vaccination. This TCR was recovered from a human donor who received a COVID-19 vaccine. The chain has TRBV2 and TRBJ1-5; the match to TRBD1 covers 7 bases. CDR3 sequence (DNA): TGTGCCAGCAGTGAACGGGGGGACAGCTATCAGCCCCAGCATTTT. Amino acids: CASSERGDSYQPQHF.